The rows below give T cell receptor beta chains drawn from one sample of a study of T cell changes during pregnancy in multiple sclerosis. Profiled with immunoSEQ multiplex PCR; TCRdb holds only in-frame clones, not every one. The sample holds 100,000 or so clones; approximately 92% are singletons and the top ten take about 3.1%. The sequenced sample was peripheral blood, obtained in the second trimester of pregnancy. The source is a female donor with multiple sclerosis, enrolled in a pregnancy study. Both conserved end residues are part of each CDR3. The D gene is left open where the match is weak. Clone size is given for some rows only: seen once, a few or many times, or a class if the clone is expanded.

j_call | d_call | v_call | clone_size | cdr3_nt | cdr3_aa
TRBJ1-1 | - | TRBV27 | - | TGTGCCACCACTGGGGGCGCTGAAGCTTTCTTT | CATTGGAEAFF
TRBJ2-7 | TRBD1 | TRBV28 | - | TGTGCCAGCAGTTTGACAGGGGCCGTCGAGCAGTACTTC | CASSLTGAVEQYF
TRBJ2-1 | - | TRBV30 | - | TGTGCCGGGAGGAGGCCCGGGAATGAGCAGTTCTTC | CAGRRPGNEQFF
TRBJ2-5 | - | TRBV29-1 | - | TGCAGCGTTTCGGGTCGAGCTCACAAAGAGACCCAGTACTTC | CSVSGRAHKETQYF
TRBJ1-3 | - | TRBV28 | - | TGTGCCAGCAGTCAACAGGACACGCCAATCTCTGGAAACACCATATATTTT | CASSQQDTPISGNTIYF
TRBJ1-1 | TRBD1 | TRBV19 | - | TGTGCCAGTAGTATAACAAGCTCTACAGGGGGAGGAGAAGCTTTCTTT | CASSITSSTGGGEAFF
TRBJ2-3 | TRBD2 | TRBV25-1 | - | TGTGCCAGCAGTGATCCATCTAGCGGGAGGCCAGATACGCAGTATTTT | CASSDPSSGRPDTQYF
TRBJ1-2 | TRBD1 | TRBV28 | - | TGTGCCAGCAGTTTAGGACTACAGGGGGCGCACCACTATGGCTACACCTTC | CASSLGLQGAHHYGYTF
TRBJ2-6 | - | TRBV18 | - | TGTGCCAGCTCAAAACCGGGGTCTGGGGCCAACGTCCTGACTTTC | CASSKPGSGANVLTF
TRBJ1-3 | TRBD1 | TRBV4-1 | - | TGCGCCAGCAGCCAAGACGAATGGGACAGGGGGAATGGAAACACCATATATTTT | CASSQDEWDRGNGNTIYF
TRBJ2-2 | TRBD1 | TRBV28 | once | TGTGCCAGCAGTCTGGACAGGGGTCCGAACACCGGGGAGCTGTTTTTT | CASSLDRGPNTGELFF
TRBJ1-1 | - | TRBV7-9 | - | TGTGCCAGCAGCTCCCCAGGAGGGCGGGCTTTCTTT | CASSSPGGRAFF
TRBJ2-7 | TRBD2 | TRBV5-6 | - | TGTGCCAGCAGACTACCCCGGGGGGGGGCTTCCTACGAGCAGTACTTC | CASRLPRGGASYEQYF
TRBJ1-2 | TRBD1 | TRBV6-4 | - | TGTGCCACTCCGGGACAGGCCCTTTCAGGCTACACCTTC | CATPGQALSGYTF
TRBJ2-1 | TRBD2 | TRBV19 | - | TGTGCCAGCGCCGTCTTTAGCGGGGGTTACAATGAGCAGTTCTTC | CASAVFSGGYNEQFF
TRBJ2-7 | TRBD2 | TRBV7-2 | - | TGTGCCAGCAGCTTAAGGGCTAGCGGGAGGGTCCTCTACGAGCAGTACTTC | CASSLRASGRVLYEQYF
TRBJ2-1 | - | TRBV7-6 | - | TGTGCCAGCAGCTTAGGTACAGTATACAATGAGCAGTTCTTC | CASSLGTVYNEQFF
TRBJ1-5 | TRBD1 | TRBV27 | - | TGTGCCAGCAGAGGACAGGGGGCCAATTTAGGCTATAGCAATCAGCCCCAGCATTTT | CASRGQGANLGYSNQPQHF
TRBJ2-7 | - | TRBV10-3 | - | TGTGCCATCAGTGATAAGGGGGAGGGCTACTACGAGCAGTACTTC | CAISDKGEGYYEQYF
TRBJ2-7 | - | TRBV28 | - | TGTGCCAGCAGGACAGTCTCCTACGAGCAGTACTTC | CASRTVSYEQYF
TRBJ1-2 | TRBD1 | TRBV7-2 | - | TGTGCCAGCATCGACTTGCAGGAGGGACAGGGGGCCTATGGCTACACCTTC | CASIDLQEGQGAYGYTF
TRBJ2-1 | - | TRBV7-2 | - | TGTGCCAGCAGCTTAGGACAGCGGACTAAGGATCAGTTCTTC | CASSLGQRTKDQFF
TRBJ2-2 | TRBD1 | TRBV5-1 | - | TGCGCCAGCAGCTTGAGGACAGGGGACACCGGGGAGCTGTTTTTT | CASSLRTGDTGELFF
TRBJ2-7 | TRBD2 | TRBV29-1 | - | TGCAGCGTTTCACCTGGGACTAGCGGTAGTTGGGAGCAGTACTTC | CSVSPGTSGSWEQYF
TRBJ1-2 | - | TRBV28 | - | TGTGCCAGCAGTCCCGCATGGGCACTTGATGGCTACACCTTC | CASSPAWALDGYTF
TRBJ1-1 | - | TRBV29-1 | - | TGCAGCGTTCGCAAGCCGGGCACTGAAGCTTTCTTT | CSVRKPGTEAFF
TRBJ2-1 | TRBD1 | TRBV19 | once | TGTGCCAGTAGCCGCCAGGACAGGGGGGATGAGCAGTTCTTC | CASSRQDRGDEQFF
TRBJ2-2 | - | TRBV4-1 | - | TGCGCCAGCAGCCAATTTCCGGGACTGAACACCGGGGAGCTGTTTTTT | CASSQFPGLNTGELFF
TRBJ1-1 | TRBD1 | TRBV19 | - | TGTGCCAGTAGATCCTGGCGGGACAGCGGAACTGAAGCTTTCTTT | CASRSWRDSGTEAFF
TRBJ2-2 | TRBD1 | TRBV6-5 | - | TGTGCCAGCAGTTACGGCGCCGGGACAGGGAAACTGTTTTTT | CASSYGAGTGKLFF
TRBJ2-1 | TRBD2 | TRBV7-9 | - | TGTGCCAGCAGCTCCGGGGGGGCGGGAGGCCCCTACAATGAGCAGTTCTTC | CASSSGGAGGPYNEQFF
TRBJ2-4 | - | TRBV7-2 | - | TGTGCCAGCAGCTCAAAATGGAGCGGGCTGAAAAACATTCAGTACTTC | CASSSKWSGLKNIQYF
TRBJ1-2 | TRBD1 | TRBV27 | large | TGTGCCAGCAGTATACAGGGGGCTAACTATGGCTACACCTTC | CASSIQGANYGYTF
TRBJ2-1 | TRBD2 | TRBV6-1 | - | TGTGCCAGCTACGGACTAGCAGACTACAATGAGCAGTTCTTC | CASYGLADYNEQFF
TRBJ2-1 | TRBD2 | TRBV4-2 | - | TGTGCCAGCAGCCAGGACACTAGCGGGAGTATATTGAATGAGCAGTTCTTC | CASSQDTSGSILNEQFF
TRBJ2-1 | TRBD2 | TRBV2 | - | TGTGCCAGCAAAGGGGCGGGAGCCGTCTACAATGAGCAGTTCTTC | CASKGAGAVYNEQFF
TRBJ2-1 | TRBD2 | TRBV29-1 | once | TGCAGCGCCGGGACTAGCTCCTACAATGAGCAGTTCTTC | CSAGTSSYNEQFF
TRBJ1-2 | - | TRBV9 | - | TGTGCCAGCAGCGTAATAAGCTCCTATGGCTACACCTTC | CASSVISSYGYTF
TRBJ2-2 | - | TRBV9 | - | TGTGCCAGCAGCGTAGGGACTCAGGCCACCGGGGAGCTGTTTTTT | CASSVGTQATGELFF
TRBJ1-3 | - | TRBV30 | once | TGTGCCTGGAGTGTACGAGGGCGCTCTGGAAACACCATATATTTT | CAWSVRGRSGNTIYF
TRBJ1-1 | - | TRBV11-2 | - | TGTGCCAGCTCAACCCTCCCTAGTGTCACTGAAGCTTTCTTT | CASSTLPSVTEAFF
TRBJ2-1 | - | TRBV19 | few | TGTGCCAGTCAGGACTGGCCGTACAATGAGCAGTTCTTC | CASQDWPYNEQFF
TRBJ2-1 | TRBD2 | TRBV5-1 | - | TGCGCCAGCAGCCCGACTTATAGCGGGACTAGCGGGAGAAATGAGCAGTTCTTC | CASSPTYSGTSGRNEQFF
TRBJ2-7 | TRBD2 | TRBV15 | - | TGTGCCACCAGCTGGTGGGGGGGGAACTACGAGCAGTACTTC | CATSWWGGNYEQYF
TRBJ2-7 | TRBD1 | TRBV6-5 | - | TGTGCCAGCAGTTACTCGACAGGGCGGGTCGAGCAGTACTTC | CASSYSTGRVEQYF
TRBJ2-7 | - | TRBV5-4 | - | TGTGCCAGCAGCTTGGATACGGGCGAGCAGTACTTC | CASSLDTGEQYF
TRBJ2-3 | - | TRBV6-1 | - | TGTGCCAGCTCATTACAGGGCTATAGCACAGATACGCAGTATTTT | CASSLQGYSTDTQYF
TRBJ2-7 | - | TRBV5-5 | - | TGTGCCAGCAGCTTGTCCCCGGGCGGGATCTACGAGCAGTACTTC | CASSLSPGGIYEQYF
TRBJ2-3 | - | TRBV10-3 | once | TGTGCCATCAGTGGGGGACACCCTAGCACAGATACGCAGTATTTT | CAISGGHPSTDTQYF
TRBJ1-5 | - | TRBV28 | - | TGTGCCAGCAGTACTTTCAGGGGAAGGACTCGACAACGTCAGCCCCAGCATTTT | CASSTFRGRTRQRQPQHF
TRBJ1-1 | - | TRBV5-1 | - | TGCGCCAGCAGCGGAAGTCTGGGTGAGGGAGCTTTCTTT | CASSGSLGEGAFF